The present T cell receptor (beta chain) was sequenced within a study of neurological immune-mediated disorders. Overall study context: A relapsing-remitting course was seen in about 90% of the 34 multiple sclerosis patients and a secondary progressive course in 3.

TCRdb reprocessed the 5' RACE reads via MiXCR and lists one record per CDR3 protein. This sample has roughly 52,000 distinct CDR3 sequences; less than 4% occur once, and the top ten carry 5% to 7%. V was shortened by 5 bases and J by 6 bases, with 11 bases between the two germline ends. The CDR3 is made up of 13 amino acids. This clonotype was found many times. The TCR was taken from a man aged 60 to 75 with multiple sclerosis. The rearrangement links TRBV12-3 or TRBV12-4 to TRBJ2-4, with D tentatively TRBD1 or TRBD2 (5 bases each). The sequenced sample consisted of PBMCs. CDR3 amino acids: CASSVGAVNIQYF. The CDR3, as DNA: TGTGCCAGCAGTGTCGGGGCTGTAAACATTCAGTACTTC.